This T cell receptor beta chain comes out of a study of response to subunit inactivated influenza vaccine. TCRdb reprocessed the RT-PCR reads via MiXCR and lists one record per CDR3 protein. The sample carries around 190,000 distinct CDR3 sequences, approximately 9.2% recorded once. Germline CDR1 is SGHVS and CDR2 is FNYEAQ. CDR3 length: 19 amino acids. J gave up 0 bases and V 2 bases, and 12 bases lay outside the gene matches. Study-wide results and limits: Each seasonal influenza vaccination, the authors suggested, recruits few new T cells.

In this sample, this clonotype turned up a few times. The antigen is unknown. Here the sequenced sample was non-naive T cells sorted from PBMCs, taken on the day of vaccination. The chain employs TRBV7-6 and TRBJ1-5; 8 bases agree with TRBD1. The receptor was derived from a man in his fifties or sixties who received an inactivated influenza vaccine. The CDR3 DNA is TGTGCCAGCAGCTTACGTCCAGGGGGCGACGGATATAGCAATCAGCCCCAGCATTTT. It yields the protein CASSLRPGGDGYSNQPQHF.